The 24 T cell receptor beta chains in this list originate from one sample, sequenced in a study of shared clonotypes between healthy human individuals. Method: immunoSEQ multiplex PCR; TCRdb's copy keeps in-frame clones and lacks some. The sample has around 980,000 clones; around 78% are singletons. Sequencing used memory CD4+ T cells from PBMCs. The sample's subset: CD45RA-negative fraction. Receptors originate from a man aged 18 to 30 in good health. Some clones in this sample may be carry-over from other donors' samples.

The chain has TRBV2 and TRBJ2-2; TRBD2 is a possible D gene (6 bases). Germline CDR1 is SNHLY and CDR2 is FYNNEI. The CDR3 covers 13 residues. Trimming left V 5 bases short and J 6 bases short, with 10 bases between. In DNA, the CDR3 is TGTGCCAGCAGTCCGCCGGGGGCCGGGGAGCTGTTTTTT. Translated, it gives CASSPPGAGELFF.

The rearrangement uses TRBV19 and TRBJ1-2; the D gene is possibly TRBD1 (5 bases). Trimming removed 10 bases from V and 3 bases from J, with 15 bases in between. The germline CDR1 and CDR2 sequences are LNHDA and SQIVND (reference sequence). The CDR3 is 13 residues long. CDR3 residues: CAISERGDYGYTF. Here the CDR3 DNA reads TGTGCCATTTCCGAGAGGGGTGACTATGGCTACACCTTC.

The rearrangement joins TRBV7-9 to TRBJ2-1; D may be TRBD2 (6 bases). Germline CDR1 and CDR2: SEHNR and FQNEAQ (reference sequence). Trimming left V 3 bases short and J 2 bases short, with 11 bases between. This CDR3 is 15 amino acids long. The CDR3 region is CASSLGSGPYNEQFF. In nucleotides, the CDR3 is TGTGCCAGCAGCTTGGGGAGCGGGCCCTACAATGAGCAGTTCTTC.

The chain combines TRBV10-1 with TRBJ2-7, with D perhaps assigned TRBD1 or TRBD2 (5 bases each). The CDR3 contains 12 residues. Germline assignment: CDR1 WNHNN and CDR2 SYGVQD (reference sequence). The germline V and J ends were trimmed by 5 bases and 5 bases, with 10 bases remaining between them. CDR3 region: CASSNSGHEQYF. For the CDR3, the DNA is TGCGCCAGCAGTAACTCGGGGCACGAGCAGTACTTC.

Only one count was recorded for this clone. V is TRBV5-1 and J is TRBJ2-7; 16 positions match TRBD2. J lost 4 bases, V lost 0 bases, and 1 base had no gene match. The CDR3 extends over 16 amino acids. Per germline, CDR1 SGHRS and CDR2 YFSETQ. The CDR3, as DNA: TGCGCCAGCAGCTTGGGGGGACTAGCGGGAGGGTACGAGCAGTACTTC. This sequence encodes CASSLGGLAGGYEQYF.

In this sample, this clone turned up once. The chain's CDR3 is CASSIDRGANTGELFF. For the CDR3, the DNA is TGTGCCAGTAGTATAGATCGGGGGGCGAACACCGGGGAGCTGTTTTTT. The chain recombines TRBV19 with TRBJ2-2; 7 bases agree with TRBD2. The germline V gene encodes CDR1 LNHDA and CDR2 SQIVND (reference sequence). V shed 0 bases and J 0 bases; nucleotides not matched to a gene: 1. This CDR3 is 16 amino acids long.

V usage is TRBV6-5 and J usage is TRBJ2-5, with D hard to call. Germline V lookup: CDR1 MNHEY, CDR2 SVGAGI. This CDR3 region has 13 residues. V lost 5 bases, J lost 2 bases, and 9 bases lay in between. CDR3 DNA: TGTGCCAGCAGTGACGCTGCACAAGAGACCCAGTACTTC. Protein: CASSDAAQETQYF.

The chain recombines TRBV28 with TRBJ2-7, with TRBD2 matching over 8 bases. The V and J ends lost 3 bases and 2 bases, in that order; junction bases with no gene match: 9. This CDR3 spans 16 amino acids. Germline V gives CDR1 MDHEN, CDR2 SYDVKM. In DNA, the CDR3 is TGTGCCAGCAGTTTTTCTGGAGCGGGAGTCCCCTACGAGCAGTACTTC. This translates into CASSFSGAGVPYEQYF. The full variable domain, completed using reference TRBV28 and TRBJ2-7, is DVKVTQSSRYLVKRTGEKVFLECVQDMDHENMFWYRQDPGLGLRLIYFSYDVKMKEKGDIPEGYSVSREKKERFSLILESASTNQTSMYLCASSFSGAGVPYEQYFGPGTRLTVT.

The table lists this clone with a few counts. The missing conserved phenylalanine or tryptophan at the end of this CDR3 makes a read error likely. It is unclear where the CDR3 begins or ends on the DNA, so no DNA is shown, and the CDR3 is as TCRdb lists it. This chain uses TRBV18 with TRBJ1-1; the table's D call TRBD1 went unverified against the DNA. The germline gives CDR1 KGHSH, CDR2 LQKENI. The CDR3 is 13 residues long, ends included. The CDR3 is CASSPPGTPSQSL.

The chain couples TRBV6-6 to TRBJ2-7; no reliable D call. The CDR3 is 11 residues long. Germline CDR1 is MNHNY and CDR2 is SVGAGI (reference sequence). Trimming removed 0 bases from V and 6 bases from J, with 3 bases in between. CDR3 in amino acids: CASSYSLEQYF. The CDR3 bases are TGTGCCAGCAGTTACTCTCTCGAGCAGTACTTC.

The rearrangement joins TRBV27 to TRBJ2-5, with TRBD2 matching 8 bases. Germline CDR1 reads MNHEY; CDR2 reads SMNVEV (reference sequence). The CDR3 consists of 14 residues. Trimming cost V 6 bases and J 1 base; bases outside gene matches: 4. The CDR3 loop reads CASSYSGTQETQYF. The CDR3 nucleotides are TGTGCCAGCAGCTATAGCGGGACCCAAGAGACCCAGTACTTC.

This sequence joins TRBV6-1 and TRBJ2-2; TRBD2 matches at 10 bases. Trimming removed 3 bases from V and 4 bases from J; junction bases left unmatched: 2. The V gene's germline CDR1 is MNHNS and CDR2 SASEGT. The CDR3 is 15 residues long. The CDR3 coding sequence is TGTGCCAGCAGTGAGATAGCGGGAGGCACCGGGGAGCTGTTTTTT. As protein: CASSEIAGGTGELFF.

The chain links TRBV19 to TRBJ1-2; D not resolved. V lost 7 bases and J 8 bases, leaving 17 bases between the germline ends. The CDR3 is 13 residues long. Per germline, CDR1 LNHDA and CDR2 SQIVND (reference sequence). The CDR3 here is CASKGGSVGGYTF. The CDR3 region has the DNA TGTGCCAGTAAAGGAGGCTCAGTGGGAGGCTACACCTTC.

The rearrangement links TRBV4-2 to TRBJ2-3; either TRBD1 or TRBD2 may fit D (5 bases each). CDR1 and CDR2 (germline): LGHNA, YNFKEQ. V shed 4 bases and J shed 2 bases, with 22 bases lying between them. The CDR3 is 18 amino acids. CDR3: CASSPGAGGSLLTDTQYF. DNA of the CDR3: TGTGCCAGCAGCCCTGGGGCAGGTGGGAGTCTTCTCACAGATACGCAGTATTTT.

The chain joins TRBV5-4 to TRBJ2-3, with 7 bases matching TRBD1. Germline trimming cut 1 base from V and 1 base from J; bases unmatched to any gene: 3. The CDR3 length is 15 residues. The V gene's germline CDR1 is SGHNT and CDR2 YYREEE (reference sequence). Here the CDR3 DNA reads TGTGCCAGCAGCTTGCCGGGACAGCGCACAGATACGCAGTATTTT. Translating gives CASSLPGQRTDTQYF.

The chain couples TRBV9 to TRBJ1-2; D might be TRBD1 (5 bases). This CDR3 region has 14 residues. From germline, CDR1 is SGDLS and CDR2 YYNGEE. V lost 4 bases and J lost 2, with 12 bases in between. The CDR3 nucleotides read TGTGCCAGCAGCTCAGCTGGGGGGAACTATGGCTACACCTTC. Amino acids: CASSSAGGNYGYTF.

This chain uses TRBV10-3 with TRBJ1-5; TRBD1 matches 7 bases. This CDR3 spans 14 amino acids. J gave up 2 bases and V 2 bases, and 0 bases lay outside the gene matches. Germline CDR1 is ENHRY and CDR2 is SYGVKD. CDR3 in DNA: TGTGCCATCAGTGAGACAGGGGGCAATCAGCCCCAGCATTTT. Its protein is CAISETGGNQPQHF.

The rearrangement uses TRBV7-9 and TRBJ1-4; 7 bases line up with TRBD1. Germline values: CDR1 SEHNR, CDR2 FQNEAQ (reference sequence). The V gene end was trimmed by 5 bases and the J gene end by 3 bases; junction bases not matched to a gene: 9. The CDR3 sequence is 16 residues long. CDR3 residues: CASSGFRTGANEKLFF. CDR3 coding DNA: TGTGCCAGCAGCGGATTCAGGACAGGCGCTAATGAAAAACTGTTTTTT.

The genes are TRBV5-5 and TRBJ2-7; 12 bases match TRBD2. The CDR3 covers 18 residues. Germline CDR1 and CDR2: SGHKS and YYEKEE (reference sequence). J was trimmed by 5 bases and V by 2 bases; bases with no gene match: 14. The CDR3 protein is CASSFLAGGPDFGHEQYF. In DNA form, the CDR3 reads TGTGCCAGCAGCTTTCTAGCGGGAGGGCCCGATTTCGGTCACGAGCAGTACTTC. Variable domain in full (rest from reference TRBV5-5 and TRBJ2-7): DAGVTQSPTHLIKTRGQQVTLRCSPISGHKSVSWYQQVLGQGPQFIFQYYEKEERGRGNFPDRFSARQFPNYSSELNVNALLLGDSALYLCASSFLAGGPDFGHEQYFGPGTRLTVT.

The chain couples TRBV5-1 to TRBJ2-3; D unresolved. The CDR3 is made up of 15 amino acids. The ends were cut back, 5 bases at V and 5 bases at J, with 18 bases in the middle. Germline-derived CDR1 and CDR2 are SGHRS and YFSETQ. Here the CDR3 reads CASSLPSQSGDTQYF. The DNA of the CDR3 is TGCGCCAGCAGTCTCCCATCTCAATCGGGAGATACGCAGTATTTT.

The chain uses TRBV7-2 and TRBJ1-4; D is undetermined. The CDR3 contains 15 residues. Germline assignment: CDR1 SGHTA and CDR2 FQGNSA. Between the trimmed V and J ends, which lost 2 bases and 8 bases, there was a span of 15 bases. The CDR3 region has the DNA TGTGCCAGCAGCTTAAGAAAGGGAATTTGGGAAAAACTGTTTTTT. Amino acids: CASSLRKGIWEKLFF.

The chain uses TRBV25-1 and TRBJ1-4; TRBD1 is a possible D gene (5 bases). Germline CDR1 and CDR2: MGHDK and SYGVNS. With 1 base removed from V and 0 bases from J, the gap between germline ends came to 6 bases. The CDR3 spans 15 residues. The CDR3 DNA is TGTGCCAGCAGTGAATCGGGGGCAACTAATGAAAAACTGTTTTTT. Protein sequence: CASSESGATNEKLFF.

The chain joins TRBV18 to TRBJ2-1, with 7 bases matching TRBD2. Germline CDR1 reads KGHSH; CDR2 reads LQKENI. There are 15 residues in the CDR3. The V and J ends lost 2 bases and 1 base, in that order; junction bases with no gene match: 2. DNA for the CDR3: TGTGCCAGCTCACCAGCGGGAGCGTCCTACAATGAGCAGTTCTTC. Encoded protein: CASSPAGASYNEQFF.

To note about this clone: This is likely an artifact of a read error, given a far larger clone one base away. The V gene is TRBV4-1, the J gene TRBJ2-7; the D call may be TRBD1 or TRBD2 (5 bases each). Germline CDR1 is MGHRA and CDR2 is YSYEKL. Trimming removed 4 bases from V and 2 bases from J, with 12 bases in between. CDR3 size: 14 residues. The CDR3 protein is CASSPHVGAYEQYF. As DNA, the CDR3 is TGCGCCAGCAGCCCTCACGTGGGGGCCTACGAGCAGTACTTC.